This entry lists 32 T cell receptor beta chains sequenced from one sample in a study of cytomegalovirus exposure and HLA in healthy donors. PCR primers comprised 60 Vbeta and 13 Jbeta primers. The protocol was immunoSEQ multiplex PCR, while the TCRdb copy is restricted to in-frame clones and leaves out a portion. The top ten clones hold approximately 6.3% of a sample with roughly 130,000 clones, roughly 70% of them seen once. Sequenced: PBMCs. These receptors were obtained from a man aged 35-49 years in good health and CMV-seropositive.

The V call is TRBV7-9, the J call TRBJ2-7, with a tentative D call TRBD1 (6 bases). Germline CDR1 and CDR2: SEHNR and FQNEAQ (reference sequence). The CDR3 extends over 17 amino acids. V gave up 2 bases and J gave up 2 bases, with 19 bases separating them. The CDR3 protein is CASSLFPSDRTTYEQYF. The CDR3 DNA reads TGTGCCAGCAGCTTATTTCCCTCAGACAGGACGACCTACGAGCAGTACTTC.

A single count supports this clone. This chain links TRBV5-8 with TRBJ1-2; TRBD1 aligns across 10 bases. Per the germline V gene, CDR1 is SGHTS and CDR2 is YDEGEE. V lost 2 bases to trimming and J lost 4 bases; unmatched junction nucleotides: 2. The CDR3 runs to 14 residues. The CDR3 protein is CASSLRQGAYGYTF. The CDR3 nucleotides read TGTGCCAGCAGCTTAAGACAGGGGGCCTATGGCTACACCTTC.

The chain links TRBV7-6 to TRBJ2-1; 9 bases line up with TRBD2. Germline lookup yields CDR1 SGHVS and CDR2 FNYEAQ. V lost 5 bases and J lost 8; bases outside the gene matches: 10. CDR3 size: 15 residues. For the CDR3, the DNA is TGTGCCAGCAGCCCACTTGGGCGGGGGGGTGATGAGCAGTTCTTC. Its protein product is CASSPLGRGGDEQFF.

The chain carries TRBV9 and TRBJ2-2; D possibly corresponds to TRBD2 (5 bases). The V end was cut by 2 bases, the J end by 0 bases, with 8 bases between. Germline V gives CDR1 SGDLS, CDR2 YYNGEE. This CDR3 is 15 amino acids long. This chain's CDR3 is CASSVSVANTGELFF. The CDR3 DNA reads as TGTGCCAGCAGCGTTAGCGTAGCGAACACCGGGGAGCTGTTTTTT.

The chain uses TRBV27 and TRBJ2-1, with TRBD2 as a possible D gene (6 bases). Germline CDR1 MNHEY, CDR2 SMNVEV (reference sequence). Trimming took 5 bases from V and 6 from J, leaving 14 bases between them. The CDR3 spans 14 residues. The CDR3 bases are TGTGCCAGCAGTCTAGCGCCGCATTCCAATGAGCAGTTCTTC. Translating gives CASSLAPHSNEQFF.

The chain is built from TRBV5-4 and TRBJ1-2, with 7 bases identical to TRBD1. CDR1 SGHNT and CDR2 YYREEE come from the germline V gene (reference sequence). CDR3 size: 15 residues. V dropped 4 bases and J dropped 4; count of bases not matched to a gene: 10. DNA for the CDR3: TGTGCCAGCAGCCCCTCAGGGGGAGCTAGCTATGGCTACACCTTC. As protein: CASSPSGGASYGYTF. Full variable domain (outside the CDR3, taken from reference TRBV5-4 and TRBJ1-2): ETGVTQSPTHLIKTRGQQVTLRCSSQSGHNTVSWYQQALGQGPQFIFQYYREEENGRGNFPPRFSGLQFPNYSSELNVNALELDDSALYLCASSPSGGASYGYTFGSGTRLTVV.

The rearrangement uses TRBV6-6 and TRBJ2-5, with a tentative D call TRBD2 (5 bases). CDR1 is MNHNY and CDR2 is SVGAGI in the germline V gene (reference sequence). Trimming cost V 7 bases and J 9 bases, with 12 bases left between them. This CDR3 contains 11 residues. For the CDR3, the DNA is TGTGCCAGCATAGGAGCGGAGGCCCAGTACTTC. Protein: CASIGAEAQYF.

The chain combines TRBV27 with TRBJ2-1, with 9 bases lining up with TRBD1. The ends lost 6 bases at V and 7 bases at J; junction bases unmatched: 7. CDR3 length: 14 residues. Germline V CDR1 and CDR2: MNHEY, SMNVEV (reference sequence). As DNA, the CDR3 is TGTGCCAGCAGGTTACAGGGGGCAGGTAATGAGCAGTTCTTC. This gives the protein CASRLQGAGNEQFF.

The chain is built from TRBV5-1 and TRBJ2-7; 15 bases are a match to TRBD2. V shed 0 bases and J 2 bases; nucleotides not matched to a gene: 6. The germline V gene has CDR1 SGHRS and CDR2 YFSETQ. The CDR3 sequence is 18 residues long. Here the CDR3 reads CASSLGTSGRGLTYEQYF. CDR3 bases: TGCGCCAGCAGCTTGGGGACTAGCGGGAGGGGTTTGACCTACGAGCAGTACTTC.

This clone was seen a few times. DNA of the CDR3: TGTGCCTGGAGTGACCTGGGCAGAAACTATGGCTACACCTTC. This sequence encodes CAWSDLGRNYGYTF. The chain uses TRBV30 and TRBJ1-2, with D unclear. The germline V and J ends were trimmed by 1 base and 2 bases, with 11 bases remaining between them. The germline gives CDR1 GTSNPN, CDR2 SVGIG (reference sequence). The CDR3 extends over 14 amino acids.

In DNA, the CDR3 is TGTGCCAGTAGAGCCCCGGGACAGCTTGCTATGAACACTGAAGCTTTCTTT. Translating it yields CASRAPGQLAMNTEAFF. V usage is TRBV19 and J usage is TRBJ1-1, with 7 bases fitting TRBD1. V lost 6 bases, J lost 0 bases, and 13 bases stayed unmatched. Germline CDR1 LNHDA, CDR2 SQIVND (reference sequence). The CDR3 is 17 amino acids.

The rearrangement uses TRBV5-1 and TRBJ2-2; D gene unclear. Trimming took off 5 bases at V and 3 bases at J, with 11 bases between the two ends. The CDR3 totals 14 residues. The germline CDR1 and CDR2 sequences are SGHRS and YFSETQ. DNA for the CDR3: TGCGCCAGCAGTATCAACCCGGACACCGGGGAGCTGTTTTTT. This sequence encodes CASSINPDTGELFF.

The rearrangement links TRBV19 to TRBJ2-2; 15 positions agree with TRBD2. CDR1 is LNHDA, CDR2 SQIVND, per germline (reference sequence). After removal of 3 bases from V and 6 bases from J, the junction contained 5 bases not matched to a gene. The CDR3 spans 17 residues. The CDR3 DNA reads as TGTGCCAGTAGTATTACGGGACTAGCGGGAGGAGCCGGGGAGCTGTTTTTT. It encodes CASSITGLAGGAGELFF. Looking up the rest from reference TRBV19 and TRBJ2-2 gives the full variable domain: DGGITQSPKYLFRKEGQNVTLSCEQNLNHDAMYWYRQDPGQGLRLIYYSQIVNDFQKGDIAEGYSVSREKKESFPLTVTSAQKNPTAFYLCASSITGLAGGAGELFFGEGSRLTVL.

This clone came up a few times. The rearrangement uses TRBV7-9 and TRBJ2-7, with 7 bases that match TRBD1. V was pared by 5 bases and J by 0 bases, with 7 bases of the junction left unmatched. CDR3 size: 15 residues. CDR1 and CDR2 (germline): SEHNR, FQNEAQ (reference sequence). The CDR3 coding sequence is TGTGCCAGCAGCACCCGACAGGGTTACTCCTACGAGCAGTACTTC. Translated, it gives CASSTRQGYSYEQYF.

The CDR3 DNA reads TGTGCCAGCAACTGGGGGGACGGGGGAGGGGCCAGAACTGAAGCTTTCTTT. Translated: CASNWGDGGGARTEAFF. The chain couples TRBV2 to TRBJ1-1; TRBD1 is a possible D gene (5 bases). The V end lost 7 bases, the J end lost 5 bases, and 26 bases lay between the germline ends. The CDR3 is 17 amino acids. The germline CDR1 and CDR2 sequences are SNHLY and FYNNEI.

The chain joins TRBV6-5 to TRBJ1-1, with TRBD1 as a possible D gene (5 bases). CDR1 MNHEY and CDR2 SVGAGI come from the germline V gene. The length of the CDR3 is 13 residues. The V end was cut by 6 bases, the J end by 3 bases, with 11 bases between. CDR3 coding DNA: TGTGCCAGCAGCCGTGAAGGGGACACTGAAGCTTTCTTT. Its translation is CASSREGDTEAFF.

The gene calls are TRBV5-1 and TRBJ2-7, with D perhaps matching TRBD2 (5 bases). V was shortened by 5 bases and J by 4 bases, with 10 bases between the two germline ends. Germline loops: CDR1 SGHRS, CDR2 YFSETQ. This CDR3 is built from 12 residues. The CDR3 DNA is TGCGCCAGCAGTATCGGCGGGTACGAGCAGTACTTC. Protein sequence: CASSIGGYEQYF.

The rearrangement uses TRBV2 and TRBJ2-3; 8 bases line up with TRBD1. V shed 3 bases and J 2 bases; nucleotides not matched to a gene: 7. The CDR3 runs to 16 residues. Germline V gene data show CDR1 as SNHLY and CDR2 as FYNNEI. This chain's CDR3 is CASSDRGQGPTDTQYF. The CDR3 DNA follows: TGTGCCAGCAGTGATCGCGGACAGGGACCCACAGATACGCAGTATTTT.

The genes are TRBV27 and TRBJ2-3, with 11 bases identical to TRBD2. V gave up 5 bases and J gave up 0 bases; unmatched junction bases: 16. This CDR3 spans 20 amino acids. The germline gives CDR1 MNHEY, CDR2 SMNVEV (reference sequence). The CDR3 DNA reads TGTGCCAGCAGTCCAAGACTAGCGGGGTCGCAATTAACTAGCACAGATACGCAGTATTTT. Translated: CASSPRLAGSQLTSTDTQYF.

This clone was observed a few times. The V gene is TRBV25-1, the J gene TRBJ1-2; perhaps TRBD1 as D (5 bases). The CDR3 is 12 amino acids. Germline CDR1 reads MGHDK; CDR2 reads SYGVNS. V lost 6 bases and J 4 bases, leaving 9 bases between the germline ends. The CDR3 nucleotides read TGTGCCAGCAGATCGGGACTCTATGGCTACACCTTC. It translates to CASRSGLYGYTF.

J is TRBJ1-2 and V is TRBV27, with 7 bases matching TRBD1. The J segment lost 0 bases and the V segment lost 4 bases, leaving 5 bases of the junction unmatched. Germline V gene data show CDR1 as MNHEY and CDR2 as SMNVEV (reference sequence). There are 15 residues in the CDR3. The chain's CDR3 is CASSSTTGSNYGYTF. The DNA of the CDR3 is TGTGCCAGCAGTTCCACGACAGGGTCTAACTATGGCTACACCTTC.

This chain joins TRBV30 and TRBJ2-2; D may be TRBD1 (6 bases). The germline gives CDR1 GTSNPN, CDR2 SVGIG (reference sequence). CDR3 size: 16 residues. The V and J ends lost 0 bases and 2 bases respectively, with 13 bases between them. Here the CDR3 reads CAWSVPKDSNTGELFF. CDR3 coding DNA: TGTGCCTGGAGTGTACCCAAGGACAGCAACACCGGGGAGCTGTTTTTT.

The sample holds a few counts of this clone. The rearrangement links TRBV7-9 to TRBJ1-1; D gene unclear. V was cut by 4 bases and J by 5 bases, with 11 bases left in between. Per the germline V gene, CDR1 is SEHNR and CDR2 is FQNEAQ (reference sequence). This CDR3 has 13 residues. The chain's CDR3 is CASSSQTGTEAFF. The CDR3 DNA reads TGTGCCAGCAGCTCCCAGACCGGGACTGAAGCTTTCTTT.

This chain connects TRBV6-5 to TRBJ1-1; D possibly corresponds to TRBD1 (6 bases). The CDR3 consists of 13 residues. V shed 4 bases and J shed 4 bases, with 10 bases lying between them. Germline CDR1 reads MNHEY; CDR2 reads SVGAGI. CDR3 DNA sequence: TGTGCCAGCAGTTCGGACAGCGGCACTGAAGCTTTCTTT. Translation: CASSSDSGTEAFF.

The chain joins TRBV19 to TRBJ2-2; 7 nucleotides match TRBD2. This CDR3 comprises 17 residues. Germline assignment: CDR1 LNHDA and CDR2 SQIVND (reference sequence). The trim removed 5 bases at V and 0 bases at J, leaving 9 bases unmatched. The CDR3 DNA follows: TGTGCCAGTAGTCAGGGCTTGGGAGGGGCGAACACCGGGGAGCTGTTTTTT. Protein sequence: CASSQGLGGANTGELFF.

The chain's CDR3 is CALSGQGRPYEQYF. The DNA of the CDR3 is TGTGCCTTATCGGGACAGGGGCGACCCTACGAGCAGTACTTC. The chain has TRBV30 and TRBJ2-7; 10 nucleotides agree with TRBD1. Germline-derived CDR1 and CDR2 are GTSNPN and SVGIG (reference sequence). The CDR3 totals 14 residues. V lost 7 bases and J lost 2; bases outside the gene matches: 8.

The chain joins TRBV10-3 to TRBJ1-2; 7 bases map to TRBD1. CDR1 is ENHRY, CDR2 SYGVKD, per germline. This CDR3 has 15 residues. V lost 2 bases, J lost 8 bases, and 11 bases stayed unmatched. For the CDR3, the DNA is TGTGCCATCAGTGAGCTTGGTACAGGGGAAAAGGGCTACACCTTC. Translation: CAISELGTGEKGYTF.

V is TRBV4-2 and J is TRBJ1-6, with no clear D. CDR1 and CDR2 (germline): LGHNA, YNFKEQ. The CDR3 length is 17 residues. V lost 2 bases and J 5 bases, leaving 16 bases between the germline ends. This CDR3 reads CASSQSVGGSNNSPLHF. DNA of the CDR3: TGTGCCAGCAGCCAATCCGTGGGAGGGTCGAATAATTCACCCCTCCACTTT.

V and J are TRBV5-1 and TRBJ1-1; a possible D gene is TRBD1 (5 bases). Germline-derived CDR1 and CDR2 are SGHRS and YFSETQ. This CDR3 is built from 15 residues. Trimming removed 4 bases at V and 1 base at J, with 14 bases between. The DNA of the CDR3 is TGCGCCAGCAGCGGTCATCGACAGAAGAACACTGAAGCTTTCTTT. Encoded protein: CASSGHRQKNTEAFF.

The chain links TRBV6-5 to TRBJ1-5, with a weak D call TRBD1 (5 bases). The CDR3 has 13 amino acids. Per the germline V gene, CDR1 is MNHEY and CDR2 is SVGAGI. Trimming took off 6 bases at V and 5 bases at J, with 11 bases between the two ends. The CDR3 coding sequence is TGTGCCAGCAGAGAGCAGGGTTATCAGCCCCAGCATTTT. Encoded protein: CASREQGYQPQHF.

This clone showed up just a few times. The V and J genes are TRBV5-5 and TRBJ2-1; TRBD2 aligns across 13 bases. CDR3 length: 16 residues. V shed 4 bases and J 7 bases; nucleotides not matched to a gene: 8. Germline CDR1 SGHKS, CDR2 YYEKEE (reference sequence). For the CDR3, the DNA is TGTGCCAGCAGCCCTTCGACTAGCGGGAGGTTTAATGAGCAGTTCTTC. It translates to CASSPSTSGRFNEQFF.

The gene calls are TRBV4-2 and TRBJ1-1; no reliable D call. CDR1 and CDR2 from the germline V gene are LGHNA and YNFKEQ. This CDR3 is built from 13 residues. Trimming pared 0 bases from V and 3 bases from J, leaving 5 bases between. For the CDR3, the DNA is TGTGCCAGCAGCCAAGATCAGGACACTGAAGCTTTCTTT. Translating gives CASSQDQDTEAFF.